This T cell receptor beta chain was recorded in a study of blood T cells in healthy people across ages (dated by TCRdb to about 2015). Regarding the study in general: In model experiments, roughly one uniquely barcoded TCR beta cDNA molecule per two T cells was captured by template switching. Donors were grouped into four age groups: young (average 16 years), middle-aged (about 38), aged (about 60) and long-lived (roughly 80). To avoid experimental bias, donors of different ages were randomly spread across the sequencing lanes. Two additional independent replicas of 1 million unique cDNA reads from the same blood draw were analyzed for two donors (one aged 18 to 30 and one aged 80 or older). Using deep sequencing normalized with unique cDNA molecular identifiers, the study measured how TCR beta repertoire diversity changes with age.

Systemically healthy Caucasian individuals from Russia, 35 to 50 in total and aged about 6 to 90 years, were included as donors. Around 9.9 milliliters of peripheral blood were collected from each donor into EDTA-treated Vacutainer tubes. Ficoll-Paque density-gradient centrifugation was used to isolate PBMCs, with at least 6.5 million per sample. Trizol reagent was used to extract total RNA from the PBMCs, yielding at least 6 micrograms per sample. The percentages of naive CD45RAhigh/CD27high T cells were determined by flow cytometry on a PBMC aliquot from every donor. V and J lose 4 bases and 2 bases, and a span of 11 bases separates them. Counted from cysteine to phenylalanine, this CDR3 has 14 amino acids. The read is trimmed to its CDR3 DNA, 42 bases read in frame from base 1. Library creation used 5' RACE. For sequencing, an Illumina HiSeq 2500 was employed. A second about 7 to 11 cycle PCR used a sample-barcoded 5' primer and a J-beta primer mix. A template-switch 5' adaptor carrying 12 random nucleotides introduced a unique molecular identifier onto each TCR beta cDNA molecule. At least 2.5 million CDR3-containing paired-end reads were obtained from each sample. First-strand cDNA was synthesized from all RNA with the Mint cDNA synthesis kit, primed by a TRBC-specific oligonucleotide. All cDNA was treated with uracil-DNA glycosylase and then went through a first 18-cycle PCR with the universal primers M1SS and BC2_uni_R. Concerning the study's data processing: For normalization, 1 million high-quality reads were randomly selected from each sample, with every read carrying a distinct molecular identifier. Instead of being binned into consensus sequences, reads that shared molecular identifiers were thrown out. MiTCR, with a Q25 quality threshold and the strictest error-elimination algorithm, was used for CDR3 identification, clonotype clustering and error correction. A nonparametric unseen species model with Euler transformation was used to estimate lower-bound total TCR beta diversity. The raw public data were reprocessed by TCRdb itself: fastp quality trimming at Q25, MiXCR clonotype calling, in-frame beta chains only. Each CDR3 protein appears once, grouped with its most common genes and DNA. These V and J calls derive from TCRdb rather than the authors' analysis. Recorded for this sample are about 640,000 distinct CDR3 sequences; 25% to 30% of them occurred a single time. Jointly, the top ten make up 15% to 17% of the sample.

Overall study results and their limits: Compared with the aged group, more naive CD4+ T cells, fewer expanded clones and increased TCR diversity were shown by the long-lived group, suggesting age selection. Estimates of total diversity based on one million sequenced T cells were considered lower bounds and underestimates. Bulk unsorted PBMC profiling prevented conclusive comparison of naive and antigen-experienced compartments. Because the CMV infection status of the donors was unknown, age-related changes in expanded clonotypes may potentially have been confounded. Observed TCR beta diversity per million T cells fell roughly linearly with age, and a significant reduction was already apparent by age around 40. Observed TCR beta diversity correlated strongly with the percentage of naive T cells measured by flow cytometry.

Details on this clonotype: Its target antigen remains unknown. This may be a read error: a much more frequent sequence differs by one nucleotide.

Input material: blood. The sequence came from a woman aged 80 or over in good health. Recombination joined TRBV12-3 or TRBV12-4 with TRBJ1-2; matching of 5 bases hints at TRBD1 as the D gene. This receptor has the CDR3 CASSWGSPNYGYTF. DNA sequence: TGTGCCAGCAGTTGGGGCAGCCCCAACTATGGCTACACCTTC.